A single sample gave rise to the 7 T cell receptor beta chains below, sequenced in a study of cytomegalovirus exposure and HLA in healthy donors. The PCR had 60 Vbeta and 13 Jbeta primers. This table comes from immunoSEQ multiplex PCR, and its TCRdb copy is limited to in-frame clones, with some not included. The data contain around 170,000 clones, 65% to 85% of them singletons. Sequencing was done on a sample of PBMCs. The receptors originated from a woman under 30 in good health and CMV-seronegative.

There are a few counts of this clone. The chain recombines TRBV4-1 with TRBJ2-5; 8 positions match TRBD2. The CDR3 is 15 residues long. The trim removed 3 bases at V and 5 bases at J, leaving 8 bases unmatched. CDR1 and CDR2 (germline): MGHRA, YSYEKL. In nucleotides, the CDR3 is TGCGCCAGCAGCCAGCTGACGGGGGGGATGGAGACCCAGTACTTC. Protein product: CASSQLTGGMETQYF.

The V call is TRBV7-6, the J call TRBJ2-5; D is ambiguous. The CDR3 sequence is 12 residues long. Germline loops: CDR1 SGHVS, CDR2 FNYEAQ. With 5 bases removed from V and 0 bases from J, the gap between germline ends came to 4 bases. The CDR3 sequence is CASSLYQETQYF. The DNA for the CDR3 is TGTGCCAGCAGCCTGTACCAAGAGACCCAGTACTTC.

The chain joins TRBV28 to TRBJ1-5, with 7 bases lining up with TRBD1. V lost 5 bases and J lost 4; bases outside the gene matches: 8. CDR3 size: 15 residues. Germline values: CDR1 MDHEN, CDR2 SYDVKM. The CDR3 nucleotides read TGTGCCAGCAGTCCCCGGACAGGAATGAATCAGCCCCAGCATTTT. This encodes CASSPRTGMNQPQHF. Based on the CDR3 plus reference TRBV28 and TRBJ1-5, the full variable domain is DVKVTQSSRYLVKRTGEKVFLECVQDMDHENMFWYRQDPGLGLRLIYFSYDVKMKEKGDIPEGYSVSREKKERFSLILESASTNQTSMYLCASSPRTGMNQPQHFGDGTRLSIL.

This clone showed up just once. The rearrangement links TRBV7-8 to TRBJ1-6; D is unclear. The CDR3 runs 15 residues. Germline CDR1 SGHVS, CDR2 FQNEAQ. With 2 bases removed from V and 3 bases from J, the gap between germline ends came to 8 bases. In nucleotides, the CDR3 is TGTGCCAGCAGCTTAACCCCAGACTATAATTCACCCCTCCACTTT. Translated: CASSLTPDYNSPLHF.

The chain recombines TRBV18 with TRBJ1-4, with a weak D call TRBD1 (6 bases). This CDR3 is 15 amino acids long. The ends were cut back, 3 bases at V and 8 bases at J, with 16 bases in the middle. CDR1 is KGHSH, CDR2 LQKENI, per germline. CDR3 nucleotide sequence: TGTGCCAGCTCACCTGTTGCAGGGGTCCAGGAAAAACTGTTTTTT. Translation: CASSPVAGVQEKLFF.

This clone has only one observation. The chain links TRBV27 to TRBJ1-1, with a possible D match to TRBD1 (5 bases). The CDR3 totals 13 residues. V was pared by 6 bases and J by 6 bases, with 14 bases between. Germline CDR1 and CDR2: MNHEY and SMNVEV (reference sequence). Here the CDR3 reads CASRVGVVPEAFF. DNA for the CDR3: TGTGCCAGCAGGGTAGGGGTGGTTCCTGAAGCTTTCTTT.

This rearrangement joins TRBV28 to TRBJ1-1, with D tentatively TRBD1 (5 bases). V lost 6 bases and J 11 bases, leaving 19 bases between the germline ends. Germline lookup yields CDR1 MDHEN and CDR2 SYDVKM. The CDR3 is 13 amino acids. The CDR3 loop reads CASRPTGRPRAFF. The CDR3 DNA reads as TGTGCCAGCAGACCAACAGGAAGGCCAAGGGCTTTCTTT.